This T cell receptor (beta chain) originates from a study of healthy donors' naive CD4 and CD8 T cells. In the study overall: Donors, half of them female, were 20-25, 40-50 or 60-70 years old. Study results and caveats: Positive CDR3 charge linked to CD4+ cells, negative to CD8+ cells.

This CDR3 is 13 amino acids long. Germline values: CDR1 MNHEY, CDR2 SMNVEV (reference sequence). V lost 3 bases and J lost 4, with 10 bases in between. Naive T cells were sorted: CD4+CD8-CD45RO-CD45RA+ for CD4+, CD8+CD4-CD45RA+CD27bright for CD8+. As concerns this clonotype: Its antigen is not known.

Starting from roughly 0.45 ug of total RNA, TCR libraries were made with linear amplification. TCRdb recomputed calls from the reads with MiXCR, one row per CDR3 protein. The data hold 180,000 or so distinct CDR3 sequences, with 74% observed a single time. The receptor comes from a pool of human donors in good health; the sample pools cells from several healthy donors. This chain links TRBV27 with TRBJ2-7; possibly TRBD1 for D (6 bases). The material sequenced was naive CD4+ and CD8+ T cells sorted from blood, pooled from several donors. In DNA, the CDR3 is TGTGCCAGCAGTTTCCAGGACAGTTACGAGCAGTACTTC. Translation gives CASSFQDSYEQYF.